A single sample gave rise to the 4 T cell receptor beta chains below, sequenced in a study of T cell changes during pregnancy in multiple sclerosis (dated by TCRdb to about 2019). The method was the immunoSEQ multiplex PCR assay. TCRdb mirrors the immuneACCESS table, restricted to in-frame sequences. Some clones are absent from its copies; in checked studies, under half trace to an unresolved V gene, and the reason for the others is unknown. The sample table shows 55,000 to 65,000 clones, and around 94% are seen once. In total, the top ten clones hold 3% to 3.5% of the sample. The source material was CD8+ T cells from peripheral blood mononuclear cells, sampled in the third trimester of pregnancy. Receptors originate from a female donor with multiple sclerosis, enrolled in a pregnancy study.

The rearrangement uses TRBV19 and TRBJ2-7; 7 bases line up with TRBD1. Germline CDR1 reads LNHDA; CDR2 reads SQIVND (reference sequence). V shed 3 bases, J shed 4 bases, and the junction held 6 bases outside the gene matches. This CDR3 is built from 14 residues. The CDR3 DNA follows: TGTGCCAGTAGTATGGATCAGGGGGTGTACGAGCAGTACTTC. Protein: CASSMDQGVYEQYF.

This clone was counted once. V gene TRBV28 combines with J gene TRBJ1-5; a weak D match, TRBD1 (5 bases). The germline gives CDR1 MDHEN, CDR2 SYDVKM. There are 16 residues in the CDR3. V was pared by 6 bases and J by 2 bases, with 17 bases between. The CDR3 spells CASRLFRAIGNQPQHF. For the CDR3, the DNA is TGTGCCAGCAGACTATTCAGGGCTATTGGCAATCAGCCCCAGCATTTT.

The V gene is TRBV4-1, the J gene TRBJ1-1; no clear D. Between the trimmed V and J ends, which lost 0 bases and 5 bases, there was a span of 16 bases. This CDR3 spans 16 amino acids. Germline assignment: CDR1 MGHRA and CDR2 YSYEKL. CDR3 in amino acids: CASSQDGFREETEAFF. The CDR3 DNA is TGCGCCAGCAGCCAAGACGGCTTTAGGGAGGAGACTGAAGCTTTCTTT.

The chain combines TRBV28 with TRBJ2-7, with 8 bases matching TRBD2. CDR3 length: 16 residues. V was pared by 3 bases and J by 7 bases, with 14 bases of the junction left unmatched. From germline, CDR1 is MDHEN and CDR2 SYDVKM. Here the CDR3 reads CASSLPASGSSGEQYF. The CDR3 nucleotides are TGTGCCAGCAGTTTGCCCGCGAGCGGGAGCTCTGGGGAGCAGTACTTC.